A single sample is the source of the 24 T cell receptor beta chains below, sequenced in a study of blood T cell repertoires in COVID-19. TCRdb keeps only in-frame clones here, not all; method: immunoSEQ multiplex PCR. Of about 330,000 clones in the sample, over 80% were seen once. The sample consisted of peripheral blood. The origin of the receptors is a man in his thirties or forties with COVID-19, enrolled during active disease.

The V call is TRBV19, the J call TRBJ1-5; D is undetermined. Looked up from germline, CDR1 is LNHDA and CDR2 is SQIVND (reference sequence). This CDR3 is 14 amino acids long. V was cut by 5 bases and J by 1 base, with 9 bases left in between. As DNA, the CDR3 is TGTGCCAGTAGTGGTCGGGGAAGCAATCAGCCCCAGCATTTT. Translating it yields CASSGRGSNQPQHF.

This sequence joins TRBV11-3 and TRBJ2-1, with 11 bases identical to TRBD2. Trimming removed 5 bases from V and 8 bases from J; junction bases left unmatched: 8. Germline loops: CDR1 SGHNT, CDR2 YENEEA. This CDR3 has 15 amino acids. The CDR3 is CASSPSTSGADEQFF. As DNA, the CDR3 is TGTGCCAGCAGCCCGTCGACTAGCGGGGCCGATGAGCAGTTCTTC.

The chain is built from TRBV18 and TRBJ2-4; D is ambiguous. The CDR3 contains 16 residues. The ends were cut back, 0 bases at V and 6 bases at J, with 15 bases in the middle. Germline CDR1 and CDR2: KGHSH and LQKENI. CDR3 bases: TGTGCCAGCTCACCACCATATGGCAGAAGAGGAAACATTCAGTACTTC. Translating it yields CASSPPYGRRGNIQYF.

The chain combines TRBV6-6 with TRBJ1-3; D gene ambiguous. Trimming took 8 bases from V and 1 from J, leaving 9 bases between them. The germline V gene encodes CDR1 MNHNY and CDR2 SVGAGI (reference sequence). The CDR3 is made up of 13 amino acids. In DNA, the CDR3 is TGTGCCAGCTTACAAGCGTCTGGAAACACCATATATTTT. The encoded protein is CASLQASGNTIYF.

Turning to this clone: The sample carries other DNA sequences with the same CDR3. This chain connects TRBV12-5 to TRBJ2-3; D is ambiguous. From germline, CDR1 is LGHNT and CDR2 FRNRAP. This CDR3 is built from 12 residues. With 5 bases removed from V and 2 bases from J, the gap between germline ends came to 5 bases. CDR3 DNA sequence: TGTGCTAGTGGTCCATCCACAGATACGCAGTATTTT. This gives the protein CASGPSTDTQYF. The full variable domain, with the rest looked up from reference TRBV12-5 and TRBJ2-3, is DARVTQTPRHKVTEMGQEVTMRCQPILGHNTVFWYRQTMMQGLELLAYFRNRAPLDDSGMPKDRFSAEMPDATLATLKIQPSEPRDSAVYFCASGPSTDTQYFGPGTRLTVL.

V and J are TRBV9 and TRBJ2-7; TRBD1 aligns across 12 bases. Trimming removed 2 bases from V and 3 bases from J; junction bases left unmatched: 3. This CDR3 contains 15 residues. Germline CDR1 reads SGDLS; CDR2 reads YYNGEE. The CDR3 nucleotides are TGTGCCAGCAGCGTGGGGGACAGGGGGCTCTACGAGCAGTACTTC. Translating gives CASSVGDRGLYEQYF.

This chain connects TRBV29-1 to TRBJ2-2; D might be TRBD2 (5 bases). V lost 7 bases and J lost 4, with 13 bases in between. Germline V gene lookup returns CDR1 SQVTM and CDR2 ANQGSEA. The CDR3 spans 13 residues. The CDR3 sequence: CSAEAGATGELFF. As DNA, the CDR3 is TGCAGCGCTGAGGCGGGCGCCACCGGGGAGCTGTTTTTT.

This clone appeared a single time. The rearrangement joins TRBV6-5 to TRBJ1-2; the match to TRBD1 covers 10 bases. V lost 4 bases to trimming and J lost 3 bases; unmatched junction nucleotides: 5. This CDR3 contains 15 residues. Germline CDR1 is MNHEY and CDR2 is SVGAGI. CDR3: CASSWDRGTDYGYTF. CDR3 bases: TGTGCCAGCAGTTGGGACAGGGGTACGGACTATGGCTACACCTTC.

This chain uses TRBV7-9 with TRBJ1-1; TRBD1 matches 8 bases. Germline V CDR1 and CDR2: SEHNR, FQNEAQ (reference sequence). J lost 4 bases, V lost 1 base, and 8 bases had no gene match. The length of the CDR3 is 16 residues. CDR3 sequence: CASSLGRGQPGTEAFF. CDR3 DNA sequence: TGTGCCAGCAGCTTAGGCAGGGGGCAGCCGGGCACTGAAGCTTTCTTT.

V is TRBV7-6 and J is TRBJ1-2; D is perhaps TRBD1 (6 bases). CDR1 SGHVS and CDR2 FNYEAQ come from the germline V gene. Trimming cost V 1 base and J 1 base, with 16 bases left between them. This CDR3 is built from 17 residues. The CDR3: CASSLGTWDTDNYGYTF. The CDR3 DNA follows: TGTGCCAGCAGCTTAGGGACATGGGACACCGATAACTATGGCTACACCTTC.

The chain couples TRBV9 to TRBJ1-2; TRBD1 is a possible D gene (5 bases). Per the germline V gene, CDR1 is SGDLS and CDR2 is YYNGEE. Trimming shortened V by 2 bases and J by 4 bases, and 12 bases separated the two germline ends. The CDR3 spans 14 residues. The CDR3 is CASSVQGFGYGYTF. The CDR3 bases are TGTGCCAGCAGCGTTCAGGGTTTCGGCTATGGCTACACCTTC.

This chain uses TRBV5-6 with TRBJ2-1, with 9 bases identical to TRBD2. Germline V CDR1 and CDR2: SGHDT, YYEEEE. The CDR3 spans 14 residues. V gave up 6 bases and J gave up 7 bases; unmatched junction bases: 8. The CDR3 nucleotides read TGTGCCAGCACCCGAGGTAGCGGGAGAAATGAGCAGTTCTTC. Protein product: CASTRGSGRNEQFF. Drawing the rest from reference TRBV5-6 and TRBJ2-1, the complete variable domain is DAGVTQSPTHLIKTRGQQVTLRCSPKSGHDTVSWYQQALGQGPQFIFQYYEEEERQRGNFPDRFSGHQFPNYSSELNVNALLLGDSALYLCASTRGSGRNEQFFGPGTRLTVL.

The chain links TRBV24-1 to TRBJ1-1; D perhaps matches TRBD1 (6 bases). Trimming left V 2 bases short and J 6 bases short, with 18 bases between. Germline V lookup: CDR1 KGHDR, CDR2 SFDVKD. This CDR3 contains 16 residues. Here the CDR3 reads CATSDSRGGLTAEAFF. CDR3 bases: TGTGCCACCAGTGATTCCAGGGGAGGGTTGACGGCTGAAGCTTTCTTT.

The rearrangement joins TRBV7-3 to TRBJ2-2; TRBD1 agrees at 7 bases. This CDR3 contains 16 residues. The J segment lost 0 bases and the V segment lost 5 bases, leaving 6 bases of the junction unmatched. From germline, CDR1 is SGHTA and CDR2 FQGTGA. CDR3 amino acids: CASSASGTANTGELFF. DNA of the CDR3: TGTGCCAGCAGCGCCTCCGGGACAGCGAACACCGGGGAGCTGTTTTTT.

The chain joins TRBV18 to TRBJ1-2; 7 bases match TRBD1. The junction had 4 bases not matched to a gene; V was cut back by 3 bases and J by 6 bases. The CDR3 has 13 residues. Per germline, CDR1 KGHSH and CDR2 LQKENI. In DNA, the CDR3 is TGTGCCAGCTCACCTGACAGGGCCCATGGCTACACCTTC. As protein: CASSPDRAHGYTF.

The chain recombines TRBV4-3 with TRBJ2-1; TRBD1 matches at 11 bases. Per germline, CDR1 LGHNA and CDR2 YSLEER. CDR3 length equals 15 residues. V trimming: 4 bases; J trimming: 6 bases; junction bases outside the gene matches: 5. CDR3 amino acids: CASSPSGTGGNEQFF. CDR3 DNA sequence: TGCGCCAGCAGCCCTTCTGGGACAGGGGGCAATGAGCAGTTCTTC.

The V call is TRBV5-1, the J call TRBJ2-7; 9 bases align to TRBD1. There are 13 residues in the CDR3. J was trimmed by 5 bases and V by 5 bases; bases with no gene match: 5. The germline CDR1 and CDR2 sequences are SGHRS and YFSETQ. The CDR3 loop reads CASSLQGADEQYF. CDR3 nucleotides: TGCGCCAGCAGTCTACAGGGGGCAGACGAGCAGTACTTC.

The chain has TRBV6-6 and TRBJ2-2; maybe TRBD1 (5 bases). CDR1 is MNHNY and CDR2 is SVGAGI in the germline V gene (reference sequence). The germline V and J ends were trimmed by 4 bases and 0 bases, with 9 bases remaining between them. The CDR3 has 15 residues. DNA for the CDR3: TGTGCCAGCAGTTCATTACAGGCGAACACCGGGGAGCTGTTTTTT. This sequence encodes CASSSLQANTGELFF.

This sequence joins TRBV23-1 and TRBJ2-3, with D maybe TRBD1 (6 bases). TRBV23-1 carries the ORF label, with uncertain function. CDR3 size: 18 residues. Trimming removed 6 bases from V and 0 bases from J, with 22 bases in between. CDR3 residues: CASRVNFRDGQSTDTQYF. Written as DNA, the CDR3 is TGCGCCAGCAGAGTCAATTTCAGGGACGGACAGAGCACAGATACGCAGTATTTT.

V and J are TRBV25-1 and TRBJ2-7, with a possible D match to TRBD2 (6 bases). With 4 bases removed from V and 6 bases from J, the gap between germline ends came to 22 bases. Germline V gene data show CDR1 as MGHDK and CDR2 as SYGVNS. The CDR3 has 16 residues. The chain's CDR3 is CASSVSRTTLPPEQYF. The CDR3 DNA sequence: TGTGCCAGCAGTGTATCCCGGACTACCCTCCCACCCGAGCAGTACTTC.

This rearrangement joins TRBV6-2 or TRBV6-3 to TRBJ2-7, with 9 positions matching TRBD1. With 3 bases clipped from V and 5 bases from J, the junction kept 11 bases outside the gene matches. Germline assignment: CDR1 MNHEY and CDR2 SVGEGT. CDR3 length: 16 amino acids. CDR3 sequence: CASSYHLRDRVHEQYF. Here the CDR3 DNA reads TGTGCCAGCAGTTATCACCTCCGGGACAGGGTCCACGAGCAGTACTTC.

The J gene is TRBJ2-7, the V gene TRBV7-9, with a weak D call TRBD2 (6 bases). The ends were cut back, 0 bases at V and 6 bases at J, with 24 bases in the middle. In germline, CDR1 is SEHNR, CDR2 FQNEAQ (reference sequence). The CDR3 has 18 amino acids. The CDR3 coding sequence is TGTGCCAGCAGCTTAGCCGGCAGGGTGAGGGCGCGGGACCCCGAGCAGTACTTC. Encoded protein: CASSLAGRVRARDPEQYF. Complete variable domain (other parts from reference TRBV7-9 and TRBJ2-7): DTGVSQNPRHKITKRGQNVTFRCDPISEHNRLYWYRQTLGQGPEFLTYFQNEAQLEKSRLLSDRFSAERPKGSFSTLEIQRTEQGDSAMYLCASSLAGRVRARDPEQYFGPGTRLTVT.

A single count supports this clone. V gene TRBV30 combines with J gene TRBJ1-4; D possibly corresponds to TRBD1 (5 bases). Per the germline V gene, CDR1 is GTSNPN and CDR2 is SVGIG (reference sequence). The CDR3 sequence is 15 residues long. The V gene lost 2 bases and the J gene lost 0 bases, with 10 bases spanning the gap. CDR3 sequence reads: CAWSRGGTTNEKLFF. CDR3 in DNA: TGTGCCTGGAGTAGGGGCGGCACAACTAATGAAAAACTGTTTTTT.

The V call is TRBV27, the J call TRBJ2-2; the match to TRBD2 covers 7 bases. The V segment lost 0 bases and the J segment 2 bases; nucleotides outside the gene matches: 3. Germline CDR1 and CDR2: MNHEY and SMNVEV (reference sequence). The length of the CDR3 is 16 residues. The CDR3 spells CASSLSGRPNTGELFF. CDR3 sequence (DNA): TGTGCCAGCAGTTTATCCGGGAGGCCCAACACCGGGGAGCTGTTTTTT.